The 5 T cell receptor beta chains in this list originate from one sample, sequenced in a study of blood T cell repertoires in COVID-19 (dated by TCRdb to the early 2020s). Receptor libraries were prepared by the immunoSEQ multiplex PCR assay. In its TCRdb copy, this immuneACCESS table keeps in-frame sequences only and misses some clones. Where compared with another copy, unresolved V genes explain less than half of these, and the others have no known cause. Present in this sample are 65,000 to 95,000 clones, 80% of which were seen just once. Jointly, the top ten make up about 12% of the sample. The source material was peripheral blood. The receptors shown here come from a woman aged 40 to 55 with active or convalescent COVID-19.

V usage is TRBV10-3 and J usage is TRBJ2-7, with a weak D call TRBD1 (5 bases). Germline V gene lookup returns CDR1 ENHRY and CDR2 SYGVKD. The CDR3 sequence is 12 residues long. The ends were cut back, 5 bases at V and 4 bases at J, with 9 bases in the middle. In DNA form, the CDR3 reads TGTGCCATCAGTCAGGGCGGATACGAGCAGTACTTC. Its translation: CAISQGGYEQYF.

Written as DNA, the CDR3 is TGCGCCAGCAGCGTATCGGGACAGGGTGTTAATGAAGCTTTCTTT. Translated, it gives CASSVSGQGVNEAFF. The gene calls are TRBV5-1 and TRBJ1-1; TRBD1 agrees at 9 bases. J gave up 7 bases and V 4 bases, and 11 bases lay outside the gene matches. From germline, CDR1 is SGHRS and CDR2 YFSETQ. This CDR3 is built from 15 residues.

The rearrangement uses TRBV24-1 and TRBJ2-3, with D possibly matching TRBD2 (5 bases). Germline V gene sequence: CDR1 KGHDR, CDR2 SFDVKD. V was pared by 5 bases and J by 1 base, with 12 bases between. This CDR3 contains 15 residues. CDR3 loop: CATSVEGAGTDTQYF. As DNA, the CDR3 is TGTGCCACCAGTGTTGAGGGAGCTGGCACAGATACGCAGTATTTT.

The V gene is TRBV2, the J gene TRBJ2-2; unclear D gene. Germline values: CDR1 SNHLY, CDR2 FYNNEI. This CDR3 has 12 amino acids. Trimming shortened V by 2 bases and J by 4 bases, and 2 bases separated the two germline ends. The DNA for the CDR3 is TGTGCCAGCAGTGAACTCACCGGGGAGCTGTTTTTT. Amino acids: CASSELTGELFF.

The chain couples TRBV12-3 or TRBV12-4 to TRBJ1-5; 9 nucleotides align to TRBD1. The CDR3 runs 13 residues. Unmatched junction bases numbered 1, after V lost 6 bases and J lost 4 bases. The CDR3 bases are TGTGCCAGCAGGGGGACAGGGAATCAGCCCCAGCATTTT. It translates to CASRGTGNQPQHF.